This T cell receptor beta chain was documented in a study of T-cell memory formation after mild COVID-19. Study in general: Largely donor-specific TCR clusters were found. Whole-study findings and limits: Certain responding clones were present in pre-infection memory, suggesting participation of cross-reactive memory.

Germline V gene data show CDR1 as DFQATT and CDR2 as SNEGSKA (reference sequence). CDR3 size: 14 residues. Trimming pared 3 bases from V and 4 bases from J, leaving 16 bases between. In TCRdb, the 5' RACE reads were re-called with MiXCR into one record per CDR3 protein. Altogether about 270,000 distinct CDR3 sequences are present, 18% being singletons, with the ten largest covering approximately 22%. With regard to this clonotype: Its target is not known.

Material: PBMCs or a T cell subset sorted from them (not recorded which). The chain joins TRBV20-1 to TRBJ2-7; no reliable D call. The receptor's source is a young man who had mild COVID-19 (a few samples of this study predate the infection). Cell type and time point are not known. For the CDR3, the DNA is TGCAGTGCTAGCGATGTAGGGAAGGATTACGAGCAGTACTTC. The encoded protein is CSASDVGKDYEQYF.